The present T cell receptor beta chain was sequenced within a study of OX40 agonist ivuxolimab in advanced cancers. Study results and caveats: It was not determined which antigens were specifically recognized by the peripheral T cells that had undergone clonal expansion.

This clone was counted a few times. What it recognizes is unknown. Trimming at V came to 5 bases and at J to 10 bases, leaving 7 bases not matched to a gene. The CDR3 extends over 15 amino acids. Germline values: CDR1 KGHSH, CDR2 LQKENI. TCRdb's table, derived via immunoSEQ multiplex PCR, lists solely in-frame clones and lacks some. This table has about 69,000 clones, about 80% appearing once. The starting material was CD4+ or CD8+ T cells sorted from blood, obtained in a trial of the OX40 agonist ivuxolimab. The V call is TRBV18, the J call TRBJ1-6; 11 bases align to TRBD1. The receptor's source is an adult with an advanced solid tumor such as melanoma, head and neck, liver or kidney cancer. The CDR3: CASSMDRGLQSPLHF. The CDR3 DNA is TGTGCCAGCTCAATGGACAGGGGGCTCCAATCACCCCTCCACTTT.